What follows describes a single T cell receptor beta chain. Its specificity is unknown. This sample was included in a study of T cell clonotyping in hematopoietic cell transplantation. General study points: Broader posttransplant TCR repertoire diversity was predicted by graft donor and pretransplant recipient Inverse Simpson Index values. CD4 and CD8 repertoire contributions could not be separated without sorting. Recipient TCR diversity dropped after transplant; expanded clonotypes rose from day 30 to 180.

CDR1 is SGDLS, CDR2 YYNGEE, per germline. The CDR3 runs 15 residues. Losses at the gene ends were 0 bases for V and 2 bases for J; bases not matched to a gene: 4. Only in-frame clones appear in the TCRdb table, and some are missing; sequencing was by immunoSEQ multiplex PCR. The table lists some 13,000 clones, over 85% of them singletons. V and J are TRBV9 and TRBJ1-1; 7 positions agree with TRBD1. The sequence came from a female patient in her forties or fifties who had an allogeneic stem cell transplant from an unrelated donor, so the T cells may come from the graft donor. Some clones in this sample may be carry-over from other donors' samples. Specimen: PBMCs, collected 100 days after allogeneic stem cell transplant. The CDR3 loop reads CASSVAGQINTEAFF. In DNA form, the CDR3 reads TGTGCCAGCAGCGTAGCGGGACAGATTAACACTGAAGCTTTCTTT.